This T cell receptor (beta chain) emerged from a study of neurological immune-mediated disorders. This clonotype was recorded many times. 5'RACE employing 10-nucleotide random UMIs yielded the cDNA. Every sequencing run produced over 200 million TCR-beta sequences that came from 15-18 subjects. TCRdb reprocessed the 5' RACE reads via MiXCR and lists one record per CDR3 protein. The table lists approximately 18,000 distinct CDR3 sequences, roughly 3.2% of them singletons. Germline values: CDR1 DFQATT, CDR2 SNEGSKA (reference sequence). The CDR3 contains 14 residues. The V end was cut by 3 bases, the J end by 0 bases, with 12 bases between.

The sequenced material came from CD8+ T cells from blood. The receptor was isolated from a woman in her thirties or forties in good health. The chain couples TRBV20-1 to TRBJ2-7; weak D call: TRBD1 (5 bases). The CDR3 bases are TGCAGTGCTAGTGGGGCGGTGAGCTCCTACGAGCAGTACTTC. Its translation is CSASGAVSSYEQYF.